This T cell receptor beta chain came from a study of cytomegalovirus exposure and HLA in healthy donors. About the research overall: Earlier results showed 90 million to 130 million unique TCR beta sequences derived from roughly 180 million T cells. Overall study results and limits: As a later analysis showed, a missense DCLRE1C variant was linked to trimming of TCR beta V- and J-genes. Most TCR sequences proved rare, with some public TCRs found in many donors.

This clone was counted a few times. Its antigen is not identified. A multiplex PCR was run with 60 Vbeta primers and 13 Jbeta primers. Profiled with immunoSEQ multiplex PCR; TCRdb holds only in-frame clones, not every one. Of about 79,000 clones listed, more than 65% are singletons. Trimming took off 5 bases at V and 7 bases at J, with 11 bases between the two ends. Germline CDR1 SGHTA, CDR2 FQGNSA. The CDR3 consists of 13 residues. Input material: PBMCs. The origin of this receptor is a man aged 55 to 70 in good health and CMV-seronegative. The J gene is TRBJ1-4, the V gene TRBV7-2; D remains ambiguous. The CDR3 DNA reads TGTGCCAGCAGCGGTACGGGTGTTGAAAAACTGTTTTTT. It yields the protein CASSGTGVEKLFF.